A single sample is the source of the 8 T cell receptor beta chains below, sequenced in a study of blood T cells in healthy people across ages. The second PCR ran roughly 7 to 12 cycles with a sample-barcoded 5' primer and J-beta primers. TCRdb recomputed calls from the 5' RACE reads with MiXCR, one row per CDR3 protein. The table shows about 780,000 distinct CDR3 sequences, with around 24% occurring only once. This sample also belongs to another study, concerning T cells of mothers and their children.

Sequencing was done on a sample of blood. These receptors all stem from a boy younger than 18 in good health.

The chain employs TRBV5-1 and TRBJ2-5, with TRBD2 matching 10 bases. The J call could be wrong; TRBJ2-1 is a better fit for the DNA end. From germline, CDR1 is SGHRS and CDR2 YFSETQ. The CDR3 extends over 15 amino acids. CDR3 region: CASSLRLAGSHGQFF. The CDR3 nucleotides are TGCGCCAGCAGCCTGAGACTAGCGGGTAGTCATGGGCAGTTCTTC.

V and J are TRBV10-2 and TRBJ1-2, with D tentatively TRBD1 (5 bases). Trimming took 4 bases from V and 7 from J, leaving 10 bases between them. The CDR3 covers 12 residues. Looked up from germline, CDR1 is WSHSY and CDR2 is SAAADI. The CDR3 DNA follows: TGCGCCAGCAGTGTAGGGGAAGGTGGCTACACCTTC. Residues: CASSVGEGGYTF.

The genes are TRBV27 and TRBJ2-1, with TRBD2 matching 8 bases. Germline V gives CDR1 MNHEY, CDR2 SMNVEV (reference sequence). With 6 bases clipped from V and 3 bases from J, the junction kept 10 bases outside the gene matches. The CDR3 runs to 16 residues. As DNA, the CDR3 is TGTGCCAGCAGGGTATCTAGCGGGCGATACTACAATGAGCAGTTCTTC. Encoded protein: CASRVSSGRYYNEQFF.

This clonotype was found a few times. The rearrangement uses TRBV5-1 and TRBJ2-6; TRBD2 matches at 7 bases. The CDR3 covers 16 residues. Germline CDR1 reads SGHRS; CDR2 reads YFSETQ. After removal of 7 bases from V and 2 bases from J, the junction contained 9 bases not matched to a gene. The CDR3 bases are TGCGCCAGCGGCGGGGGACGTTGGGCTGGGGCCAACGTCCTGACTTTC. Amino acid sequence: CASGGGRWAGANVLTF. The variable domain in full, with the rest retrieved from reference TRBV5-1 and TRBJ2-6, is KAGVTQTPRYLIKTRGQQVTLSCSPISGHRSVSWYQQTPGQGLQFLFEYFSETQRNKGNFPGRFSGRQFSNSRSEMNVSTLELGDSALYLCASGGGRWAGANVLTFGAGSRLTVL.

This clonotype was picked up a small number of times. The V and J genes are TRBV7-9 and TRBJ1-4; D is unclear. V shed 4 bases and J shed 11 bases, with 20 bases lying between them. Germline CDR1 is SEHNR and CDR2 is FQNEAQ (reference sequence). The CDR3 totals 15 residues. In DNA, the CDR3 is TGTGCCAGCAGCTCCTCAAAGGGCCCCTCGAGGAAACTGTTTTTT. Translating gives CASSSSKGPSRKLFF.

The chain carries TRBV6-1 and TRBJ1-2, with 7 bases that match TRBD1. The CDR3 has 14 residues. The ends lost 4 bases at V and 2 bases at J; junction bases unmatched: 4. CDR1 is MNHNS and CDR2 is SASEGT in the germline V gene. The CDR3 here is CASSGQGLNYGYTF. The CDR3 region has the DNA TGTGCCAGCAGTGGACAGGGTCTCAACTATGGCTACACCTTC.

This clonotype has just a few counts. V is TRBV4-1 and J is TRBJ1-5; D uncertain. Trimming removed 0 bases from V and 4 bases from J, with 10 bases in between. Per germline, CDR1 MGHRA and CDR2 YSYEKL. This CDR3 has 15 residues. This CDR3 is CASSQDTQRNQPQHF. In nucleotides, the CDR3 is TGCGCCAGCAGCCAAGATACGCAGCGTAATCAGCCCCAGCATTTT.

This clonotype was seen only a few times. V and J are TRBV19 and TRBJ2-1, with D tentatively TRBD1 (6 bases). The CDR3 sequence is 16 residues long. From germline, CDR1 is LNHDA and CDR2 SQIVND (reference sequence). Trimming took 3 bases from V and 1 from J, leaving 13 bases between them. The chain's CDR3 is CASSIGNRESYNEQFF. The CDR3 nucleotides read TGTGCCAGTAGTATTGGGAACAGGGAGTCCTACAATGAGCAGTTCTTC.